This T cell receptor beta chain is from a study of T cell responses to AZD1222 COVID-19 vaccine. Some clones are missing from TCRdb's copy, which holds only in-frame ones; the method was immunoSEQ multiplex PCR. This table holds 150,000 or so clones. V dropped 4 bases and J dropped 4 bases, with 12 bases sitting between them. This CDR3 region has 14 residues. The germline V gene has CDR1 SGHRS and CDR2 YFSETQ. The sequence derives from an adult in good health. The sample taken for sequencing was peripheral blood. The chain links TRBV5-1 to TRBJ1-5, with D tentatively TRBD1 (5 bases). CDR3 nucleotide sequence: TGCGCCAGCAGCCCTTGGGGGGGAAATCAGCCCCAGCATTTT. Residues: CASSPWGGNQPQHF.